Presented here are 24 T cell receptor beta chains from one specimen sequenced in a study of tumor-infiltrating lymphocytes in glioblastoma multiforme. Three nested ARM-PCR rounds with V-beta and C-beta primers built TCRB libraries. Using its own MiXCR run on the multiplex PCR reads, TCRdb lists one record per CDR3 protein. The repertoire consists of about 9,000 distinct CDR3 sequences, with 74% occurring once and the leading ten covering 76%. Sequencing was done on a sample of brain tumor tissue. All receptors derive from a male donor with glioblastoma.

The V and J genes are TRBV29-1 and TRBJ2-1, with D unresolved. V gave up 7 bases and J gave up 9 bases, with 16 bases separating them. The CDR3 extends over 12 amino acids. Germline V CDR1 and CDR2: SQVTM, ANQGSEA. The chain's CDR3 is CSAITGTSEQFF. CDR3 DNA: TGCAGCGCTATAACTGGAACCAGTGAGCAGTTCTTC.

This sequence joins TRBV24-1 and TRBJ2-3, with D possibly matching TRBD2 (5 bases). The CDR3 length is 13 residues. V lost 10 bases to trimming and J lost 2 bases, with 12 bases between them. Looked up from germline, CDR1 is KGHDR and CDR2 is SFDVKD. CDR3 nucleotides: TGTGCCACTTCGGGGAGCCCCACAGATACGCAGTATTTT. Translation: CATSGSPTDTQYF.

This chain uses TRBV28 with TRBJ2-7, with D unresolved. The V and J ends lost 7 bases and 3 bases respectively, with 16 bases between them. CDR3 length: 14 residues. Looked up from germline, CDR1 is MDHEN and CDR2 is SYDVKM. CDR3 nucleotides: TGTGCCAGCACTGGCGCGGAGAAAAACTACGAGCAGTACTTC. Its protein is CASTGAEKNYEQYF.

This clonotype was observed a single time. A much more abundant neighbour one base away suggests this may be a read error. V gene TRBV20-1 combines with J gene TRBJ2-7; D might be TRBD1 or TRBD2, each matching 5 bases. Germline loops: CDR1 DFQATT, CDR2 SNEGSKA (reference sequence). The CDR3 contains 13 residues. The CDR3 DNA reads TGCAGTGCTAGCCCGGGACGGGGCTACGGGCAGTACTTC. Translated, it gives CSASPGRGYGQYF.

Details on this clonotype: An end of the junction does not agree with germline; a read error may underlie this. The V gene is TRBV6-5, the J gene TRBJ2-1, with 7 bases lining up with TRBD2. The germline CDR1 and CDR2 sequences are MNHEY and SVGAGI. The CDR3 sequence is 13 residues long. CDR3 region: CASSFSGGGEQFF. The CDR3 nucleotides read TGTGCCAGCAGTTTCTCTGGGGGGGGTGAGCAATTCTTC.

This chain connects TRBV20-1 to TRBJ2-7; D is possibly TRBD1 (6 bases). V was cut by 3 bases and J by 5 bases, with 14 bases left in between. The CDR3 sequence is 13 residues long. Germline V gene lookup returns CDR1 DFQATT and CDR2 SNEGSKA (reference sequence). The CDR3 reads CSARGQGAHEQYF. In nucleotides, the CDR3 is TGCAGTGCTAGGGGACAAGGGGCACACGAGCAGTACTTC.

A word on this clonotype: This may arise from a read error, as a much more abundant clone is one base away. This rearrangement joins TRBV11-2 to TRBJ2-1; D call uncertain. Germline CDR1 is SGHAT and CDR2 is FQNNGV. This CDR3 has 10 amino acids. The V end was cut by 7 bases, the J end by 4 bases, with 2 bases between. The DNA for the CDR3 is TGTGCCAGCATATACAATGAGCAGTTCTTC. It translates to CASIYNEQFF.

The chain employs TRBV11-2 and TRBJ2-5; no reliable D call. This CDR3 contains 13 residues. V lost 4 bases to trimming and J lost 10 bases, with 16 bases between them. The germline gives CDR1 SGHAT, CDR2 FQNNGV. The CDR3 bases are TGTGCCAGCAGCTCGGACGGCGCACGGATCCAGTACTTC. Its protein is CASSSDGARIQYF.

This clonotype has at least ten counts. The chain recombines TRBV29-1 with TRBJ2-1; TRBD2 aligns across 7 bases. The ends lost 4 bases at V and 7 bases at J; junction bases unmatched: 7. The CDR3 is 13 residues long. Germline values: CDR1 SQVTM, CDR2 ANQGSEA. The CDR3 is CSVVLASGNEQFF. The CDR3, as DNA: TGCAGCGTTGTACTAGCGTCGGGGAATGAGCAGTTCTTC.

A word on this clonotype: Mismatch with germline at one junction end may stem from a read error. The rearrangement joins TRBV10-2 to TRBJ2-5; 7 bases agree with TRBD2. This CDR3 comprises 13 residues. From germline, CDR1 is WSHSY and CDR2 SAAADI. The CDR3 region has the DNA TGTGCCAGCAGCCAGGGACTAACGGGACTAAAGTACTTC. Translation: CASSQGLTGLKYF.

The rearrangement uses TRBV20-1 and TRBJ2-1, with 10 bases that match TRBD1. Germline loops: CDR1 DFQATT, CDR2 SNEGSKA (reference sequence). The CDR3 sequence is 14 residues long. V was clipped by 3 bases and J by 3 bases; unmatched bases: 2. The CDR3 is CSASGTGDYNEQFF. The CDR3 DNA reads as TGCAGTGCTAGCGGGACAGGGGACTACAATGAGCAGTTCTTC.

This chain joins TRBV5-8 and TRBJ2-7; D unresolved. Trimming removed 6 bases from V and 3 bases from J, with 22 bases in between. The germline gives CDR1 SGHTS, CDR2 YDEGEE. The CDR3 length is 16 residues. The CDR3 protein is CASKNLLSGVLYEQYF. In DNA, the CDR3 is TGTGCCAGCAAGAACCTATTATCGGGTGTACTCTACGAGCAGTACTTC.

The genes are TRBV11-3 and TRBJ1-2; D possibly corresponds to TRBD1 (5 bases). From germline, CDR1 is SGHNT and CDR2 YENEEA. The V end lost 5 bases, the J end lost 6 bases, and 13 bases lay between the germline ends. The CDR3 runs to 13 residues. CDR3 sequence: CASSPGRENGYTF. The CDR3, as DNA: TGTGCCAGCAGCCCTGGCAGGGAGAATGGCTACACCTTC.

This CDR3 reads CASSLAGPLETQYF. The CDR3 DNA is TGTGCCAGCAGCTTAGCCGGACCCCTAGAGACCCAGTACTTC. The rearrangement uses TRBV11-2 and TRBJ2-5, with D hard to call. V lost 1 base, J lost 4 bases, and 10 bases lay in between. The CDR3 loop spans 14 amino acids. Germline CDR1 SGHAT, CDR2 FQNNGV.

This clonotype came up a few times. The genes are TRBV5-5 and TRBJ2-3; D not certain. Germline CDR1 reads SGHKS; CDR2 reads YYEKEE (reference sequence). Trimming left V 0 bases short and J 1 base short, with 6 bases between. This CDR3 spans 14 amino acids. The DNA for the CDR3 is TGTGCCAGCAGCTTGGCGGTTGGCACAGATACGCAGTATTTT. This encodes CASSLAVGTDTQYF.

J is TRBJ2-3 and V is TRBV11-3; D not resolved. V was trimmed by 7 bases and J by 5 bases, leaving 10 bases between them. The germline V gene encodes CDR1 SGHNT and CDR2 YENEEA. This CDR3 has 12 residues. The CDR3 loop reads CASTLCEDTQYF. As DNA, the CDR3 is TGTGCCAGCACCCTATGTGAAGATACGCAGTATTTT.

This clonotype showed up just a few times. This chain joins TRBV7-2 and TRBJ2-6, with D perhaps given as TRBD1 or TRBD2 (5 bases each). The CDR3 sequence is 15 residues long. V lost 7 bases, J lost 2 bases, and 12 bases lay in between. Germline V gives CDR1 SGHTA, CDR2 FQGNSA. The DNA for the CDR3 is TGTGCCAGCAATGGGGGTATGACTGGGGCCAACGTCCTGACTTTC. It specifies CASNGGMTGANVLTF.

Notes on this clonotype: One junction end does not reproduce the germline sequence, and a read error may be involved. This chain uses TRBV20-1 with TRBJ2-7; D perhaps matches TRBD2 (7 bases). The CDR3 sequence is 15 residues long. The germline V gene has CDR1 DFQATT and CDR2 SNEGSKA (reference sequence). This CDR3 reads CIARWGGTGGGEQYF. CDR3 bases: TGTATTGCTAGATGGGGAGGGACTGGAGGGGGTGAGCAGTACTTC.

This clonotype is large (0.1 to 1%) by share. The chain links TRBV29-1 to TRBJ2-5; D not certain. The CDR3 totals 15 residues. Germline V gene sequence: CDR1 SQVTM, CDR2 ANQGSEA. Trimming shortened V by 0 bases and J by 0 bases, and 11 bases separated the two germline ends. The CDR3 region has the DNA TGCAGCGTTGAAGAGCACAGCCGCCACCAAGAGACCCAGTACTTC. This gives the protein CSVEEHSRHQETQYF.

Turning to this clonotype: As the CDR3 is not closed by the conserved phenylalanine or tryptophan, this likely results from a read error. The chain is built from TRBV20-1 and TRBJ2-1; the D gene is possibly TRBD1 (5 bases). V lost 0 bases to trimming and J lost 8 bases, with 11 bases between them. CDR3 size: 13 residues. Germline values: CDR1 DFQATT, CDR2 SNEGSKA (reference sequence). The CDR3 loop reads CSAREAGLYEQFL. The CDR3 nucleotides are TGCAGTGCTAGAGAGGCAGGGCTGTATGAGCAGTTCTTA.

This clonotype was counted once. The V and J genes are TRBV11-2 and TRBJ1-3, with 7 bases fitting TRBD1. This CDR3 region has 19 residues. CDR1 and CDR2 from the germline V gene are SGHAT and FQNNGV. The CDR3 sequence: CANSLGQDVTRLSGNTIYF. The CDR3 DNA sequence: TGTGCGAACAGCTTAGGACAGGATGTAACCCGACTCTCTGGAAACACCATATATTTT.

As regards this clonotype: Given the absence of the conserved phenylalanine or tryptophan at the CDR3 end, a read error is likely. Written as DNA, the CDR3 is TGTGCCAGCAGCTCACGGAGGGAAAAGCCTGAAGCTTTCCTT. Translating it yields CASSSRREKPEAFL. The genes are TRBV7-9 and TRBJ1-1; no definite D call. The CDR3 contains 14 residues. V was shortened by 4 bases and J by 6 bases, with 15 bases between the two germline ends. CDR1 SEHNR and CDR2 FQNEAQ come from the germline V gene (reference sequence).

Judged by abundance, this clonotype is large. This chain uses TRBV20-1 with TRBJ1-1; TRBD1 is a possible D gene (6 bases). Trimming cost V 3 bases and J 4 bases, with 15 bases left between them. Germline values: CDR1 DFQATT, CDR2 SNEGSKA (reference sequence). The CDR3 totals 14 residues. CDR3 sequence reads: CSASSAGESTEAFF. CDR3 nucleotides: TGCAGTGCTAGTTCGGCAGGGGAGAGCACTGAAGCTTTCTTT.

The chain joins TRBV20-1 to TRBJ2-7; possible D gene TRBD2, 5 bases. CDR3 length: 14 residues. V lost 3 bases and J 5 bases, leaving 17 bases between the germline ends. Germline CDR1 DFQATT, CDR2 SNEGSKA (reference sequence). The CDR3 DNA follows: TGCAGTGCTAGCCTAGGACTCGCGATCGACGAGCAGTACTTC. Translation: CSASLGLAIDEQYF.